This T cell receptor (beta chain) is from a study of blood T cell repertoires in COVID-19. Authors' processing steps: Estimates of nucleated cell counts were drawn from the amplification of reference gene primers. Sequenced by immunoSEQ multiplex PCR; TCRdb stores in-frame clones only, minus some. V, J and clone size are taken as reported in that table, and D and trimming were inferred from the DNA itself. The profile covers about 310,000 clones, with 75% to 90% appearing a single time and over 9% taken by the ten largest. Participants spanned ages about 18 to 90 years and resided in fewer than 30 US areas. Clinical history as reported by participants underpinned cohort assignment. This sequence originates from a woman aged 40 to 50 who had recovered from COVID-19. Material: PBMCs or T cells enriched from blood (not recorded which).

The DNA of the CDR3 is TGTGCCAGCAGCGGGGGGACTAGCGCAACAAGGGAGACCCAGTACTTC. This translates into CASSGGTSATRETQYF. This chain connects TRBV9 to TRBJ2-5, with TRBD2 identical over 10 bases. Germline trimming cut 3 bases from V and 5 bases from J; bases unmatched to any gene: 10. Germline V gives CDR1 SGDLS, CDR2 YYNGEE. The CDR3 length is 16 residues.